The entry below gives a single T cell receptor (beta chain) sequence along with its context. Its antigen is undetermined. Sequenced by immunoSEQ multiplex PCR; TCRdb stores in-frame clones only, minus some. In the table there are more than 50,000 clones, 75% to 85% of which are singletons. This entry is derived from a study of OX40 agonist ivuxolimab in advanced cancers. Study-level results: Expanded clones belonging to CD8+ T cells outnumbered, on average, those of CD4+.

The germline V gene encodes CDR1 SGHNT and CDR2 YYREEE (reference sequence). This CDR3 has 16 amino acids. After removal of 4 bases from V and 3 bases from J, the junction contained 4 bases not matched to a gene. This TCR was recovered from an adult with an advanced solid tumor such as melanoma, head and neck, liver or kidney cancer. Sequenced here: CD4+ or CD8+ T cells sorted from blood, sampled in a trial of the OX40 agonist ivuxolimab. V is TRBV5-4 and J is TRBJ2-2; TRBD2 aligns across 12 bases. The CDR3 DNA sequence: TGTGCCAGCAGCACTAGACTAGCGGGGGACACCGGGGAGCTGTTTTTT. Its protein is CASSTRLAGDTGELFF.